This T cell receptor (beta chain) is drawn from a study of cytomegalovirus exposure and HLA in healthy donors. At the level of the study: HLA-typed donors were the source of around 77 million unique TCRs held in an early data release. Regarding the study as a whole: The study put 150 to 200 TCR beta chains on its list as cytomegalovirus-associated.

The study ran its PCR with 60 Vbeta and 13 Jbeta primers. Here immunoSEQ multiplex PCR was the method, and the copy in TCRdb shows in-frame clones only, minus some. The top ten clones hold roughly 3.5% of a sample with 100,000 to 150,000 clones, around 82% of them seen once. This CDR3 spans 18 amino acids. J lost 2 bases, V lost 4 bases, and 11 bases had no gene match. CDR1 GTSNPN and CDR2 SVGIG come from the germline V gene (reference sequence). This clone was recorded once. Its target is unknown. The chain combines TRBV30 with TRBJ2-3; 14 positions match TRBD2. The material sequenced was PBMCs. The origin of this receptor is a middle-aged woman in good health and CMV-seropositive. The CDR3 sequence: CAWTGTSGSADHTDTQYF. The DNA of the CDR3 is TGTGCCTGGACCGGGACTAGCGGGAGCGCCGACCACACAGATACGCAGTATTTT.